Sequencing of this T cell receptor beta chain was carried out in a study of blood T cell repertoires in COVID-19. Study overall: The samples span acute and convalescent COVID-19 from the United States, Italy and Spain. In each case, the material was cDNA or gDNA derived from T cells, B-cell-depleted T cells, or PBMCs.

The V end lost 8 bases, the J end lost 4 bases, and 17 bases lay between the germline ends. This CDR3 is 15 amino acids long. Authors' data handling: From reference gene primer amplification, estimates of nucleated cell counts were derived. The table came from immunoSEQ multiplex PCR; TCRdb's copy has only in-frame clones and leaves some out. V and J calls plus clone size are reproduced from that table; the DNA served to infer D and trimming. The sample contains about 40,000 clones, approximately 85% of which appear only once. Only a few counts were recorded for this clone. J is TRBJ2-2 and V is TRBV23-1; D is perhaps TRBD1 (5 bases). TRBV23-1 is assigned to the ORF class and has an uncertain function. Sequenced sample: peripheral blood. The clonotype was recovered from a human donor in a cohort sampled during active COVID-19. The chain's CDR3 is CASADPGWTTGELFF. DNA of the CDR3: TGCGCCAGCGCAGACCCAGGGTGGACCACCGGGGAGCTGTTTTTT.